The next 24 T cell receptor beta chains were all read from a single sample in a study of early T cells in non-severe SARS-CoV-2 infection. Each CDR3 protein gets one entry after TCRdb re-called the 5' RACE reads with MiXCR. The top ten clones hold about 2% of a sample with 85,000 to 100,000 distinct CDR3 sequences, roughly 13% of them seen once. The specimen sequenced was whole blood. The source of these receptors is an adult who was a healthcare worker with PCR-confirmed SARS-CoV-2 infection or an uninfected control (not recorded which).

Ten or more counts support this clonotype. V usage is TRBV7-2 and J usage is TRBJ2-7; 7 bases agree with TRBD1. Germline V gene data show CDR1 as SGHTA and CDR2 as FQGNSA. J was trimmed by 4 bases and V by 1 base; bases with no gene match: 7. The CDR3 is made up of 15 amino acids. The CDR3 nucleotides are TGTGCCAGCAGCTTAGGCAGGGGGAATGTTTACGAGCAGTACTTC. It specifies CASSLGRGNVYEQYF.

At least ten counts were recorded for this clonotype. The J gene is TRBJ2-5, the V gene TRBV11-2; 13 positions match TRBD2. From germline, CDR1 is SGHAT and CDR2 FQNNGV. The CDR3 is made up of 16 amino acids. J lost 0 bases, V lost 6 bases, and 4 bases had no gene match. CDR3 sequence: CASRRLAGGNQETQYF. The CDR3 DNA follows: TGTGCCAGCAGGCGACTAGCGGGGGGCAACCAAGAGACCCAGTACTTC. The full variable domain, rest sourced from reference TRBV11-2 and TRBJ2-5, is EAGVAQSPRYKIIEKRQSVAFWCNPISGHATLYWYQQILGQGPKLLIQFQNNGVVDDSQLPKDRFSAERLKGVDSTLKIQPAKLEDSAVYLCASRRLAGGNQETQYFGPGTRLLVL.

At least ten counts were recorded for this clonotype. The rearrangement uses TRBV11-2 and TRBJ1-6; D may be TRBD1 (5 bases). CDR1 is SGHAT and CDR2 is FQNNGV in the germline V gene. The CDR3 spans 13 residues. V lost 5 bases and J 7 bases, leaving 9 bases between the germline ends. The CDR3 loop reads CASSPGTNSPLHF. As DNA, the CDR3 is TGTGCCAGCAGCCCAGGGACCAATTCACCCCTCCACTTT.

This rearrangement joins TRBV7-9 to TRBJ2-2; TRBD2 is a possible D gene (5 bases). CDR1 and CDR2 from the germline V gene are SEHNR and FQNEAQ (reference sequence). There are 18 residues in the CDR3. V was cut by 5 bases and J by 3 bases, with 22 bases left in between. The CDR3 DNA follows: TGTGCCAGCAGCACCACGATACTCCGGGATTTTGACACCGGGGAGCTGTTTTTT. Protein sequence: CASSTTILRDFDTGELFF. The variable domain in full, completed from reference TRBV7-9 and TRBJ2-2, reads DTGVSQNPRHKITKRGQNVTFRCDPISEHNRLYWYRQTLGQGPEFLTYFQNEAQLEKSRLLSDRFSAERPKGSFSTLEIQRTEQGDSAMYLCASSTTILRDFDTGELFFGEGSRLTVL.

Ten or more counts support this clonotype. The CDR3 nucleotides are TGTGCCAGCAGCTCGGCGGGACAGGGATATGTCGAGACCCAGTACTTC. Translated: CASSSAGQGYVETQYF. The chain recombines TRBV5-6 with TRBJ2-5; 9 positions agree with TRBD1. Per germline, CDR1 SGHDT and CDR2 YYEEEE. The junction had 11 bases not matched to a gene; V was cut back by 3 bases and J by 5 bases. CDR3 length equals 16 residues.

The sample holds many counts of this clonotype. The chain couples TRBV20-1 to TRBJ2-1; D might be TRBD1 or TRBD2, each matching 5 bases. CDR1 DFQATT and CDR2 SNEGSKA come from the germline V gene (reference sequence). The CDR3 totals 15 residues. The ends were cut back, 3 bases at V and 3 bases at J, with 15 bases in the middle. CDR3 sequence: CSASMGVGYYNEQFF. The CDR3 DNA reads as TGCAGTGCTAGTATGGGGGTCGGGTACTACAATGAGCAGTTCTTC.

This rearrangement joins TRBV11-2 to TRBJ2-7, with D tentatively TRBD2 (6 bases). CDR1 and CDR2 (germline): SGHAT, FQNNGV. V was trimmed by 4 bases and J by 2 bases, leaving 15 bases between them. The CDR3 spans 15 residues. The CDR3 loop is CASSSPRGTPYEQYF. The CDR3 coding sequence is TGTGCCAGCAGCTCCCCCCGGGGGACTCCCTACGAGCAGTACTTC.

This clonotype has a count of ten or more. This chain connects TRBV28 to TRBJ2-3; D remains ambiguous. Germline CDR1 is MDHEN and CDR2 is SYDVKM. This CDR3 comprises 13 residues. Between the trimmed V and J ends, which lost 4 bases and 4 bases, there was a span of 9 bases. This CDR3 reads CASSSPPADTQYF. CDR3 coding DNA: TGTGCCAGCAGTTCCCCTCCGGCAGATACGCAGTATTTT.

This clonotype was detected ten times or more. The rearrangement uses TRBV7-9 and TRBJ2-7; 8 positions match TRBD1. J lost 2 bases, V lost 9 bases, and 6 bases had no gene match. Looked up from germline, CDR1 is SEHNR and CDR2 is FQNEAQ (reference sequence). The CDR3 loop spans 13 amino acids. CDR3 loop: CASSGQATYEQYF. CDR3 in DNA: TGTGCCAGTTCGGGACAGGCTACCTACGAGCAGTACTTC. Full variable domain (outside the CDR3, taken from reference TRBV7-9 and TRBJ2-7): DTGVSQNPRHKITKRGQNVTFRCDPISEHNRLYWYRQTLGQGPEFLTYFQNEAQLEKSRLLSDRFSAERPKGSFSTLEIQRTEQGDSAMYLCASSGQATYEQYFGPGTRLTVT.

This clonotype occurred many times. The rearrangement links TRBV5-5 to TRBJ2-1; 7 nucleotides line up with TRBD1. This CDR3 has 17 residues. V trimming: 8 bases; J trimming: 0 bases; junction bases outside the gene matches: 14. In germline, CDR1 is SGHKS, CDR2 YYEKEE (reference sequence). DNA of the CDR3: TGTGCCAGGTGGGACCTGACAGGGTCGAGCTCCTACAATGAGCAGTTCTTC. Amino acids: CARWDLTGSSSYNEQFF.

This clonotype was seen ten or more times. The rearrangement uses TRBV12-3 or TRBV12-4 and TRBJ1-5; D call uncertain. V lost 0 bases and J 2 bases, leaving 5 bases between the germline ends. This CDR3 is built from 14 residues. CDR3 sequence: CASSLAQGNQPQHF. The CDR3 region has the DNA TGTGCCAGCAGTTTAGCTCAGGGCAATCAGCCCCAGCATTTT.

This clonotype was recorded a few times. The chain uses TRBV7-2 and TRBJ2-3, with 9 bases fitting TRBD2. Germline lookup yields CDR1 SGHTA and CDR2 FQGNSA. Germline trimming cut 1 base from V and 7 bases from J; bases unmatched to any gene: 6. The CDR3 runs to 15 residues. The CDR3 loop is CASSLGLAGPNTQYF. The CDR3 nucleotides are TGTGCCAGCAGCTTAGGGCTAGCGGGGCCCAATACGCAGTATTTT. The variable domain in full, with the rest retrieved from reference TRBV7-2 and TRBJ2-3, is GAGVSQSPSNKVTEKGKDVELRCDPISGHTALYWYRQSLGQGLEFLIYFQGNSAPDKSGLPSDRFSAERTGGSVSTLTIQRTQQEDSAVYLCASSLGLAGPNTQYFGPGTRLTVL.

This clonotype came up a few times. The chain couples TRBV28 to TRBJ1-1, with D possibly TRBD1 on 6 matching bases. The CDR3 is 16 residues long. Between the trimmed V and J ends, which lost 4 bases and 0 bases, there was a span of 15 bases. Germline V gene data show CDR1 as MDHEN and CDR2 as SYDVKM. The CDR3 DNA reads TGTGCCAGCAGTTCCGCAGGCACAGGGTTGAACACTGAAGCTTTCTTT. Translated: CASSSAGTGLNTEAFF.

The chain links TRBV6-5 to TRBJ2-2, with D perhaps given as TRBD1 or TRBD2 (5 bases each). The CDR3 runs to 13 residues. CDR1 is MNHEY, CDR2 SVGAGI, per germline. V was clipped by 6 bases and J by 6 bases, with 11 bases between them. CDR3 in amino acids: CASRRDLAGELFF. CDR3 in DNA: TGTGCCAGCAGGAGGGACCTGGCCGGGGAGCTGTTTTTT.

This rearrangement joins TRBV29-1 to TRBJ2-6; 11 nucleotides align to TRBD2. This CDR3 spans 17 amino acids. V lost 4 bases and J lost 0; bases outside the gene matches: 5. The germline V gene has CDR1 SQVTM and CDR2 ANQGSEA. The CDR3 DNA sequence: TGCAGCGTTGGGGGACTAGCGGAAGGCTCTGGGGCCAACGTCCTGACTTTC. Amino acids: CSVGGLAEGSGANVLTF.

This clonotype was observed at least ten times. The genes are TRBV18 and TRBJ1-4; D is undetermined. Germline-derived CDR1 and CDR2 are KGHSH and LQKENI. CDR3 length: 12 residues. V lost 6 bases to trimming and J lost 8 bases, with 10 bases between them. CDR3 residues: CASSLEDEKLFF. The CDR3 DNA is TGTGCCAGCTCCCTCGAGGACGAAAAACTGTTTTTT.

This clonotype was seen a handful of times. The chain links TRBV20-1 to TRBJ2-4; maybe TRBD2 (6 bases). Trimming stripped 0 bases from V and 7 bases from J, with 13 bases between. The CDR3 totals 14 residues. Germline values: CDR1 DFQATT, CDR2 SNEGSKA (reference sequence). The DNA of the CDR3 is TGCAGTGCTAGAGATCACGCGGGGTCGAACATTCAGTACTTC. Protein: CSARDHAGSNIQYF.

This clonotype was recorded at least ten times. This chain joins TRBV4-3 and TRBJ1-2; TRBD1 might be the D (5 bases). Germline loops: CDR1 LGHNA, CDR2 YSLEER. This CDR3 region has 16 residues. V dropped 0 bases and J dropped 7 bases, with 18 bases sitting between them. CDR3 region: CASSQDLGEIRGGYTF. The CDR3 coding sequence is TGCGCCAGCAGCCAAGACCTAGGGGAAATAAGAGGTGGCTACACCTTC.

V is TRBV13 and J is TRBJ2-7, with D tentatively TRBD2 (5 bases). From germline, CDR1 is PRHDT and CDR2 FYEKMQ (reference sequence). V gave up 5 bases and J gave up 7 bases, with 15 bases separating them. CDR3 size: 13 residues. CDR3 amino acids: CASSPRIPGEQYF. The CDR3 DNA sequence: TGTGCCAGCAGCCCCAGGATTCCGGGGGAGCAGTACTTC. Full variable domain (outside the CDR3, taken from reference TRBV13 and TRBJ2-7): AAGVIQSPRHLIKEKRETATLKCYPIPRHDTVYWYQQGPGQDPQFLISFYEKMQSDKGSIPDRFSAQQFSDYHSELNMSSLELGDSALYFCASSPRIPGEQYFGPGTRLTVT.

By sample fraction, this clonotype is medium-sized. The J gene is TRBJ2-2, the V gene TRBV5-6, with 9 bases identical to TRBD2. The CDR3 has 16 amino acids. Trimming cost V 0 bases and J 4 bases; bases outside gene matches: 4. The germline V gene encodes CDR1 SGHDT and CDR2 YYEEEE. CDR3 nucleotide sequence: TGTGCCAGCAGCTTGGCGCTAGCGGGGCCCACCGGGGAGCTGTTTTTT. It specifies CASSLALAGPTGELFF.

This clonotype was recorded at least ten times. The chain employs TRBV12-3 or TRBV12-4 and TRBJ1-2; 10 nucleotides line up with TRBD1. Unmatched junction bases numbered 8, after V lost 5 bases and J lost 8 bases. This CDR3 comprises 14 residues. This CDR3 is CASSASGTGVGYTF. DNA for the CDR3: TGTGCCAGCAGTGCATCCGGGACAGGGGTCGGCTACACCTTC.

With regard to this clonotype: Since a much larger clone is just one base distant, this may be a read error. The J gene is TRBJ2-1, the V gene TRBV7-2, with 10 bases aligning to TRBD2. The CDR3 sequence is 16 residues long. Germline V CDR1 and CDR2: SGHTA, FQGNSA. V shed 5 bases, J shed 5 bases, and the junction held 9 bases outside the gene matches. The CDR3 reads CASSLLSGGTHNEQFF. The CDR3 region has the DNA TGTGCCAGCAGCCTACTTAGCGGGGGGACCCACAATGAGCAGTTCTTC. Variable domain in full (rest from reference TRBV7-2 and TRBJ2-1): GAGVSQSPSNKVTEKGKDVELRCDPISGHTALYWYRQSLGQGLEFLIYFQGNSAPDKSGLPSDRFSAERTGGSVSTLTIQRTQQEDSAVYLCASSLLSGGTHNEQFFGPGTRLTVL.

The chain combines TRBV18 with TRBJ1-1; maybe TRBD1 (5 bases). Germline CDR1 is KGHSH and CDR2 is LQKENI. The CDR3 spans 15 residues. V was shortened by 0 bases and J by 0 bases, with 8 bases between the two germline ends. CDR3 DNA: TGTGCCAGCTCACCACCAGCAGGGCTGAACACTGAAGCTTTCTTT. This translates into CASSPPAGLNTEAFF.

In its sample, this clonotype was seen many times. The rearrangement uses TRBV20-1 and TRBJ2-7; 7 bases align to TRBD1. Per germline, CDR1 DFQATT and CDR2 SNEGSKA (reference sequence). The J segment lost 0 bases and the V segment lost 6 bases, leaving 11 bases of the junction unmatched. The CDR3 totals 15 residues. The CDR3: CSALIGTASSYEQYF. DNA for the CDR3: TGCAGTGCACTAATAGGGACAGCTAGCTCCTACGAGCAGTACTTC.